A single T cell receptor (beta chain) is shown here with its context. Its antigen is as yet unknown. cDNA libraries of TCR beta carried unique molecular identifiers. TCRdb used MiXCR to reprocess the PCR reads, holding one entry per CDR3 protein. The table includes 350,000 to 450,000 distinct CDR3 sequences, more than 30% detected once. These data come from a study of post-analysis software for immune sequencing data. Study in general: In terms of disease course, relapsing-remitting, secondary progressive and progressive-relapsing multiple sclerosis were included.

Study results and caveats: Comparison of patients with controls showed five or six TRBV segments more frequent in patients, TRBV5-6, TRBV5-1 and TRBV20-1 among them. Multiple sclerosis was associated with a significant reduction in normalized Chao1 diversity relative to controls.

This CDR3 is 18 amino acids long. J lost 2 bases, V lost 3 bases, and 18 bases had no gene match. Germline V lookup: CDR1 DFQATT, CDR2 SNEGSKA (reference sequence). The clonotype originates from a girl aged 2 to 9 with multiple sclerosis. The V gene is TRBV20-1, the J gene TRBJ2-5, with 7 bases lining up with TRBD2. Input material: blood. The CDR3 region has the DNA TGCAGTGCTAGGACTACACCTAAGCGGGACCGGGGGCAAGAGACCCAGTACTTC. Protein: CSARTTPKRDRGQETQYF.